This entry describes one TCR beta chain. There are 15 residues in the CDR3. The V gene lost 2 bases and the J gene lost 0 bases, with 9 bases spanning the gap. The germline gives CDR1 MGHDK, CDR2 SYGVNS. Original processing notes: The authors estimated nucleated cell counts from reference gene primer amplification. The repertoire was sequenced with immunoSEQ multiplex PCR; TCRdb's copy has only in-frame clones and lacks some. From that table come the V and J calls and clone size; the DNA was used to work out D and trimming. The profile shows some 150,000 clones, around 88% of them singletons. The sample originates from a study of blood T cell repertoires in COVID-19. In the study overall: Italy, Spain and the United States were the sources of the convalescent and acute COVID-19 samples. Sources were T cells, B-cell-depleted T cells, or PBMCs; the material itself was cDNA or gDNA.

The TCR was taken from an older woman with acute or convalescent COVID-19. The sample was peripheral blood. The chain recombines TRBV25-1 with TRBJ2-3, with D unclear. This chain's CDR3 is CASSEGQVSTDTQYF. DNA of the CDR3: TGTGCCAGCAGTGAAGGCCAGGTTAGCACAGATACGCAGTATTTT.